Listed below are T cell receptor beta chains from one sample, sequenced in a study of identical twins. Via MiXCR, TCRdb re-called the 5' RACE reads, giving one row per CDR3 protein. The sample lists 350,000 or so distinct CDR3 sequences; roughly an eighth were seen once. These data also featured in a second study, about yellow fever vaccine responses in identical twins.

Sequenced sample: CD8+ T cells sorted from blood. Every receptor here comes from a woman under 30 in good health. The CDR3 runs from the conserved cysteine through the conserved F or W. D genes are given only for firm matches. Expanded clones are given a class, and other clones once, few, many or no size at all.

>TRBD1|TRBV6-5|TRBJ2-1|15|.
CASSYGTGDYNEQFF
TGTGCCAGCAGTTACGGGACAGGGGACTACAATGAGCAGTTCTTC
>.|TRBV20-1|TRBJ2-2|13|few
CSAPGWHTGELFF
TGCAGTGCTCCGGGTTGGCACACCGGGGAGCTGTTTTTT
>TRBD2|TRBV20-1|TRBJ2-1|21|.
CSARDILRHEVTSGAYNEQFF
TGCAGTGCTAGAGATATTTTGAGACACGAGGTAACTAGCGGGGCCTACAATGAGCAGTTCTTC
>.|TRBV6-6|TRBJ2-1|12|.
CASSYVKNEQFF
TGTGCCAGCAGTTACGTGAAGAATGAGCAGTTCTTC
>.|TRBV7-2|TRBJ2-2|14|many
CASSLVASTGELFF
TGTGCCAGCAGCTTAGTCGCCAGCACCGGGGAGCTGTTTTTT
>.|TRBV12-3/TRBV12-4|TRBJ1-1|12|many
CASIRGNTEAFF
TGTGCCAGCATTCGGGGAAACACTGAAGCTTTCTTT
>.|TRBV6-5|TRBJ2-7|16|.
CASSYLKVGATYEQYF
TGTGCCAGCAGTTACCTCAAAGTGGGGGCCACCTACGAGCAGTACTTC
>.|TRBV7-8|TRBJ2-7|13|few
CASSSAPSYEQYF
TGTGCCAGCAGCTCAGCCCCCTCCTACGAGCAGTACTTC
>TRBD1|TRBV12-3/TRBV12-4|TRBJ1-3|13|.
CASRTGVGNTIYF
TGTGCCAGCAGAACAGGGGTAGGAAACACCATATATTTT
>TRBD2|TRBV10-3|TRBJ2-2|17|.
CAHRRGGRNRGTGELFF
TGTGCCCACAGGCGGGGGGGCAGGAACCGGGGGACCGGGGAGCTGTTTTTT
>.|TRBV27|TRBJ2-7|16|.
CASSLFQEKPSYEQYF
TGTGCCAGCAGTTTGTTCCAGGAAAAACCCTCCTACGAGCAGTACTTC
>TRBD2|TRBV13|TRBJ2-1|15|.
CASSQETSDYNEQFF
TGTGCCAGCAGCCAAGAGACTAGCGACTACAATGAGCAGTTCTTC
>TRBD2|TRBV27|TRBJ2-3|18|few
CASRKSGGPSSRTDTQYF
TGTGCCAGCCGAAAAAGCGGGGGGCCTAGCAGTAGAACAGATACGCAGTATTTT
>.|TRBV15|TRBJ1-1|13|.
CATSESLNTEAFF
TGTGCCACCAGTGAATCTCTGAACACTGAAGCTTTCTTT
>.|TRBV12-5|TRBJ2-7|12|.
CASGLYRAEQYF
TGTGCTAGTGGTTTGTATAGGGCTGAGCAGTACTTC
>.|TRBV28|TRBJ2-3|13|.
CASRGPYTDTQYF
TGTGCCAGCAGAGGGCCTTACACAGATACGCAGTATTTT
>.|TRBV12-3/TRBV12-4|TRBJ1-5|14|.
CASNPGDSNQPQHF
TGTGCCAGCAACCCAGGGGATAGCAATCAGCCCCAGCATTTT
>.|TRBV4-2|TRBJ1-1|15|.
CASFRDIVMNTEAFF
TGTGCCAGCTTCCGGGACATTGTCATGAACACTGAAGCTTTCTTT
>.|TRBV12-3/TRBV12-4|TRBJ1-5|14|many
CASSLVHSNQPQHF
TGTGCCAGCAGCCTCGTTCATAGCAATCAGCCCCAGCATTTT
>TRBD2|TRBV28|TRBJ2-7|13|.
CATKGTSAYEQYF
TGTGCCACCAAGGGGACTAGCGCCTACGAGCAGTACTTC
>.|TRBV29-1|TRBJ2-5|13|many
CSVLGQGRETQYF
TGCAGCGTGCTGGGGCAGGGGAGAGAGACCCAGTACTTC
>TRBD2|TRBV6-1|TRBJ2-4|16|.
CASRTTSRLAKNIQYF
TGTGCCAGCAGGACGACTAGCAGATTAGCCAAAAACATTCAGTACTTC
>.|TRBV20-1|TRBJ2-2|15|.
CSARVPLLNTGELFF
TGCAGTGCTAGAGTCCCCCTACTGAACACCGGGGAGCTGTTTTTT
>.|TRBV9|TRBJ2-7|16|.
CASSVTWRNLPYEQYF
TGTGCCAGCAGCGTGACTTGGCGGAACTTACCTTACGAGCAGTACTTC
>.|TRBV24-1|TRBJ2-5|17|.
CATSDPREADIQETQYF
TGTGCCACCAGTGACCCGCGGGAAGCGGACATCCAAGAGACCCAGTACTTC
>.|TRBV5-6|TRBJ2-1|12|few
CASSLSLNEQFF
TGTGCCAGCAGCTTATCCCTTAATGAGCAGTTCTTC
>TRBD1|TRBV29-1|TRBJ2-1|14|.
CSEWTGNSYNEQFF
TGCAGCGAATGGACAGGGAACTCCTACAATGAGCAGTTCTTC
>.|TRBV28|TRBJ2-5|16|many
CASSLYAGATQETQYF
TGTGCCAGCAGTTTATACGCAGGGGCCACGCAAGAGACCCAGTACTTC
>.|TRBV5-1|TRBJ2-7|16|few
CASNLARSVEAYEQYF
TGCGCCAGCAACCTGGCTAGGTCAGTTGAGGCCTACGAGCAGTACTTC
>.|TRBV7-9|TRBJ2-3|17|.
CASSPRTAKGNTDTQYF
TGTGCCAGCAGCCCCCGGACAGCTAAAGGTAACACAGATACGCAGTATTTT
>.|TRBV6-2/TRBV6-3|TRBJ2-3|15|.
CASSYLRGPTDTQYF
TGTGCCAGCAGTTACCTCAGGGGCCCCACAGATACGCAGTATTTT